A selection of T cell receptor beta chains follows, all from one sample in a study of metastatic and nonmetastatic thyroid tumors. TCRdb ran MiXCR on the PCR reads. The sample yields roughly 20,000 clones, under 30% seen once. What was sequenced was tumor tissue. The receptors shown here come from a female donor with papillary thyroid cancer or a benign thyroid nodule (not recorded which). Some clones in this sample may be carry-over from other donors' samples. Both conserved end residues are part of each CDR3. The D gene is left open where the match is weak. Not every row has a clone size; where given, it reads once, few, many or a size class.

D gene	clone size	J gene	V gene	CDR3 DNA	CDR3 protein
TRBD2	many	TRBJ2-7	TRBV4-3	TGCGCCAGCAGCCAAGATGAAGAGGTAGCGGGAGTTATCGACGAGCAGTACTTC	CASSQDEEVAGVIDEQYF
NA	NA	TRBJ2-2	TRBV7-8	TGTGCCAGCAGCCCCCGGACTACCGGGGGGAACACCGGGGAGCTGTTTTTT	CASSPRTTGGNTGELFF
NA	many	TRBJ2-7	TRBV4-2	TGTGCCAGCAGCCAATATCAGAGCTACGAGCAGTACTTC	CASSQYQSYEQYF
NA	medium-sized	TRBJ2-6	TRBV6-2/TRBV6-3	TGTGCCAGCACCTTGACAGCATCTGGGGCCAACGTCCTGACTTTC	CASTLTASGANVLTF
NA	few	TRBJ1-1	TRBV6-1	TGTGCCAGCAGCTGGGGCGACACTGAAGCTTTCTTT	CASSWGDTEAFF
NA	NA	TRBJ1-2	TRBV28	TGTGCCAGCAGTCCGTTGGACCACTATGGCTACACCTTC	CASSPLDHYGYTF
NA	NA	TRBJ1-6	TRBV18	TGTGCCAGCTCACCGACCTTTGAGGCCGATTCACCCCTCCACTTT	CASSPTFEADSPLHF
TRBD1	NA	TRBJ1-1	TRBV2	TGTGCCAGCAGTTCGGGACAGGGGATGGAAGCTTTCTTT	CASSSGQGMEAFF
TRBD2	few	TRBJ2-3	TRBV15	TGTGCCACCAGCCGAGATACTTTAGCGGGAGGGCCGGGAGATACGCAGTATTTT	CATSRDTLAGGPGDTQYF
NA	NA	TRBJ1-2	TRBV11-2	NA	CASSVGQGTDHNF
NA	NA	TRBJ1-1	TRBV6-1	TGTGCCAGCAATGAAGCGGTGGGGTTGAACACTGAAGCTTTCTTT	CASNEAVGLNTEAFF
NA	NA	TRBJ2-7	TRBV19	TGTGCCAGTAGTATAGTGGGCGGCTACGAGCAGTACTTC	CASSIVGGYEQYF
TRBD2	NA	TRBJ2-7	TRBV4-1	TGCGCCAGCAGCCAAGCCGTCCTGGACGGGGGGTACGAGCAGTACTTC	CASSQAVLDGGYEQYF
NA	NA	TRBJ1-2	TRBV19	TGTGCCAGTAGTGCCTCAGGGGAACCCAACTATGGCTACACCTTC	CASSASGEPNYGYTF
NA	NA	TRBJ2-1	TRBV15	TGTGCCACCAGCAGAGATTATGCGGGGGACAGCTCCTACAATGAGCAGTTCTTC	CATSRDYAGDSSYNEQFF
TRBD1	few	TRBJ1-1	TRBV12-3/TRBV12-4	TGTGCCAGCAGCCTAGGACAGGGAAACACTGAAGCTTTCTTT	CASSLGQGNTEAFF
NA	few	TRBJ2-7	TRBV28	TGTGCCAGCAGTTGGACGGGGGTAGGGATCTACGAGCAGTACTTC	CASSWTGVGIYEQYF
NA	few	TRBJ1-6	TRBV10-2	TGCGCCAGCAGTGGACAGGACTCACCCCTCCACTTT	CASSGQDSPLHF
NA	few	TRBJ2-1	TRBV27	TGTGCCAGCAGTTCGGGTGCGGGGCCCTTGTCCTACAATGAGCAGTTCTTC	CASSSGAGPLSYNEQFF
TRBD1	NA	TRBJ1-2	TRBV6-5	TGTGCCAGCAGTTACAACACAGGGGGTATCAATGGCTACACCTTC	CASSYNTGGINGYTF
TRBD2	many	TRBJ2-7	TRBV3-1	TGTGCCAGCAGCCAAACTAGCGGGACGACCTACGAGCAGTACTTC	CASSQTSGTTYEQYF
NA	NA	TRBJ2-7	TRBV11-2	TGTGCCAGCAGCTTAGCCCCAGGGTTGGGGTACGAGCAGTACTTC	CASSLAPGLGYEQYF
TRBD1	NA	TRBJ1-3	TRBV11-2	TGTGCCAGCAGCTACCGGGAGCCAGGGGGATCCGGAAATACCATATATTTT	CASSYREPGGSGNTIYF
NA	medium-sized	TRBJ2-1	TRBV27	TGTGCCAGCAGTTTAAACATAGCGGCCCTCTACAATGAGCAGTTCTTC	CASSLNIAALYNEQFF
TRBD2	medium-sized	TRBJ2-1	TRBV19	TGTGCCAGTAGTATAGGTAACATGGGACTAAGCCACGAGAATGAGCAGTTCTTC	CASSIGNMGLSHENEQFF
NA	NA	TRBJ2-1	TRBV11-3	TGTGCCAGCAGCTTAGCGGGAGAGTACAATGAGCAGTTCTTC	CASSLAGEYNEQFF
TRBD1	many	TRBJ1-2	TRBV18	TGTGCCAGCTCAGAAACAGGGGCAGACTATGGCTACACCTTC	CASSETGADYGYTF
NA	medium-sized	TRBJ1-1	TRBV7-2	TGTGCCAGCAGCCCCCAAGGGGGGTACCCTGAAGCTTTCTTT	CASSPQGGYPEAFF
NA	few	TRBJ2-2	TRBV7-9	TGTGCCAGCAGCCCCGTGGGGTACACCGGGGAGCTGTTTTTT	CASSPVGYTGELFF
NA	medium-sized	TRBJ1-2	TRBV7-3	TGTGCCAGCAGCTTAAGATCCTACCGGGCCCAAGGCTTC	CASSLRSYRAQGF
NA	many	TRBJ1-5	TRBV20-1	TGCAGTGCTCTAGGGCAATATAGCAATCAGCCCCAGCATTTT	CSALGQYSNQPQHF
NA	NA	TRBJ2-5	TRBV24-1	TGTGCCACCAGTGATCCACAGGGAAACCAAGAGACCCAGTACTTC	CATSDPQGNQETQYF
TRBD2	many	TRBJ2-7	TRBV5-5	TGTGCCAGCAGCTTGGAACTTTCTAGCGGGTACGAGCAGTACTTC	CASSLELSSGYEQYF
TRBD1	medium-sized	TRBJ1-5	TRBV7-8	TGTGCCAGCAGCACCGGGACAGGCGGCAATCAGCCCCAGCATTTT	CASSTGTGGNQPQHF
TRBD1	medium-sized	TRBJ2-7	TRBV7-2	TGTGCCAGCAGCTTAGAGACAGGGGGGTACGAGCAGTACTTC	CASSLETGGYEQYF
NA	few	TRBJ2-3	TRBV5-1	TGCGCCAGCAGCCCCCAGGGTGGGGACTCGCCCCCGTATTTT	CASSPQGGDSPPYF
TRBD1	few	TRBJ2-1	TRBV25-1	TGTGCCAGCAGTCCCAGACAGGGAGACTACAATGAGCAGTTCTTC	CASSPRQGDYNEQFF
TRBD1	many	TRBJ1-1	TRBV11-3	TGTGCCAGCAGCCCCCGGGACAGCCGAGGGACTGAAGCTTTCTTT	CASSPRDSRGTEAFF
TRBD1	NA	TRBJ1-1	TRBV28	TGTGCCAGCAGTTCAGGGGGGGCTTCAGGGACTGAAGCTTTCTTT	CASSSGGASGTEAFF
NA	NA	TRBJ2-7	TRBV12-3/TRBV12-4	TGTGCCAGCAGTTTCGTAATTCGGGACTCCCCCTACGAGCAGTACTTC	CASSFVIRDSPYEQYF
NA	medium-sized	TRBJ2-2	TRBV27	TGTGCCAGCAGTTTCGGCAGGAGGACCGGGGAGCTGTTTTTT	CASSFGRRTGELFF
NA	NA	TRBJ2-2	TRBV9	TGTGCCAGCAGCGTAGCTCAAGGGTACCTGGACACCGGGGAGCTGTTTTTT	CASSVAQGYLDTGELFF
NA	NA	TRBJ2-1	TRBV20-1	TGCAGTGCTAGGTCTCCGCTGGGTGTGAATGAGCAGTTCTTC	CSARSPLGVNEQFF
TRBD1	once	TRBJ1-1	TRBV6-2/TRBV6-3	TGTGCCAGCACAGACAGGGTAACTGAAGCTTTCTTT	CASTDRVTEAFF
TRBD1	many	TRBJ2-3	TRBV9	TGTGCCAGCAGCGCCGGACAGGGGAAAGATACGCAGTATTTT	CASSAGQGKDTQYF
NA	medium-sized	TRBJ2-1	TRBV2	TGTGCCAGCAGTGTAGGCAGAATGGACAATGAGCAGTTCTTC	CASSVGRMDNEQFF
NA	few	TRBJ2-1	TRBV12-3/TRBV12-4	TGTGCCAGCACTGCGGATAGCTCCTACAATGAGCAGTTCTTC	CASTADSSYNEQFF
TRBD2	NA	TRBJ2-3	TRBV5-1	TGCGCCAGCAGCCGAGGAACCGGGACTAAGAGTACAGATACGCAGTATTTT	CASSRGTGTKSTDTQYF